This T cell receptor beta chain derives from a study of T cells in Graves' hyperthyroidism and ophthalmopathy. Study observations and caveats: It was a median roughly six months before onset that the model predicted ophthalmopathy.

TCR beta CDR3 sequences were amplified from RNA transcripts. First-round RT-PCR of the TCR CDR3 relied on the HTBI primer set. TCRdb re-called the multiplex PCR reads with MiXCR, one entry per CDR3 protein. The table lists approximately 600,000 distinct CDR3 sequences, 13% to 15% of them singletons. This clonotype was observed a few times. Its antigen is not known. CDR3 size: 16 residues. The ends were cut back, 4 bases at V and 2 bases at J, with 17 bases in the middle. Germline values: CDR1 MGHRA, CDR2 YSYEKL. Sequencing was performed on blood. V is TRBV4-1 and J is TRBJ1-2; D possibly corresponds to TRBD1 (5 bases). This TCR was sampled from a woman aged 18-29 years with Graves' ophthalmopathy. CDR3 bases: TGCGCCAGCAGCCCCATTCCGGGACGGCGAAACTATGGCTACACCTTC. Residues: CASSPIPGRRNYGYTF.